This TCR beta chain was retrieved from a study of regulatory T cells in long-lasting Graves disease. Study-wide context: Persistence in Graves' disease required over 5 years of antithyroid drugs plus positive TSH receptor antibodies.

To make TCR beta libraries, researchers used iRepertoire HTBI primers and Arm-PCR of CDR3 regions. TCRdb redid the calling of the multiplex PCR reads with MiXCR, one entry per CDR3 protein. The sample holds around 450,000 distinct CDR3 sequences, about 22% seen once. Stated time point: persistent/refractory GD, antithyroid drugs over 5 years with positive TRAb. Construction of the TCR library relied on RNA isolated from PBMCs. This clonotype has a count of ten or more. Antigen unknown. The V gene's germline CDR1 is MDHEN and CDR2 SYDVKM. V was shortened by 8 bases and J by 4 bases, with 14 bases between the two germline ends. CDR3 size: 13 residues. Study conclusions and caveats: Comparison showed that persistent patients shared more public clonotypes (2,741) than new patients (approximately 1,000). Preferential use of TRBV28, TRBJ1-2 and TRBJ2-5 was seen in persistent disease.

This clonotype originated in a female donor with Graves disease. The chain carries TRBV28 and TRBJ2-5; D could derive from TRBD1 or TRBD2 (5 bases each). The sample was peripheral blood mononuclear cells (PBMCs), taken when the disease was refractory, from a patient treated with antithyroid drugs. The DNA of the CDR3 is TGTGCCAGCCAAGGGACCAATAGAGAGACCCAGTACTTC. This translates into CASQGTNRETQYF.